The rows below give T cell receptor beta chains drawn from one sample of a study of T cells in Graves' hyperthyroidism and ophthalmopathy. TCRdb independently ran MiXCR on the multiplex PCR reads; one entry per CDR3 protein. This repertoire shows 550,000 to 700,000 distinct CDR3 sequences, 46% found once; its top ten account for 19%. The sequenced material came from peripheral blood or thyroid tissue (not recorded which). All receptors derive from an adult woman with Graves' disease, either hyperthyroidism or ophthalmopathy (not recorded which). Both conserved end residues are part of each CDR3. A D gene is named only where the DNA matches it firmly. Not every row has a clone size; where given, it reads once, few, many or a size class.

D	V	size	J	DNA	CDR3
TRBD1	TRBV20-1	-	TRBJ1-1	TGCAGTGCTTCCCGGGACAGCGCCAGGCTCTCGGACACTGAAGCTTTCTTT	CSASRDSARLSDTEAFF
TRBD2	TRBV2	many	TRBJ2-7	TGTGCCAGCAGATTGGCGGGAGGGCCTTGGGAGCAGTACTTC	CASRLAGGPWEQYF
-	TRBV27	many	TRBJ1-5	TGTGCCAGCAGGTCAGTGGGCAATCAGCCCCAGCATTTT	CASRSVGNQPQHF
-	TRBV5-1	many	TRBJ2-6	TGCGCCAGCAGAAAAGGGGGGGTCTCTGGGGCCAACGTCCTGACTTTC	CASRKGGVSGANVLTF
TRBD1	TRBV28	-	TRBJ1-2	TGTGCCAGCAGTTTCTGGACAGGGCCTGGCTACACCTTC	CASSFWTGPGYTF
-	TRBV7-9	-	TRBJ2-5	TGTGCCAGCAGTCCAGGAGCAGGTTCGAGAGAGACCCAGTACTTC	CASSPGAGSRETQYF
-	TRBV7-2	many	TRBJ2-7	TGTGCCAGCAGCTTAGGGGTGGCTGGCGAGCAGTACTTC	CASSLGVAGEQYF
-	TRBV6-5	-	TRBJ1-6	TGTGCCAGCTGGGCAGGGGTCAATTCACCCCTCCACTTT	CASWAGVNSPLHF
-	TRBV11-1	-	TRBJ2-7	TGTGCCAGCAGCTTAGAAGGGTCCCGCTCCTACGAGCAGTACTTC	CASSLEGSRSYEQYF
TRBD1	TRBV19	once	TRBJ1-1	TGTGCCAGTAGCCGACAGGGGGCGACCACTGAAGCTTTCTTT	CASSRQGATTEAFF
-	TRBV7-2	-	TRBJ2-2	TGTGCCAGCAGCTCACGGACGAACACCGGGGAGCTGTTTTTT	CASSSRTNTGELFF
-	TRBV10-2	-	TRBJ2-7	TGCGCCAGCAGTGAGGTCAGGGCAAGATACGAGCAGTACTTC	CASSEVRARYEQYF
TRBD1	TRBV2	few	TRBJ2-7	TGTGCCAGCAGTGAAGTTGGGACAGGGGGGGAGCAGTACTTC	CASSEVGTGGEQYF
TRBD1	TRBV5-1	-	TRBJ2-6	TGCGCCAGCAGCCTGGGGACAGGCGTCCTGACTTTC	CASSLGTGVLTF
TRBD1	TRBV11-2	many	TRBJ2-2	TGTGCCAGCAGCTGGAGACAGGGGGACACCGGGGAGCTGTTTTTT	CASSWRQGDTGELFF
TRBD1	TRBV9	many	TRBJ2-7	TGTGCCAGCAGCGTGGGACAGGATGCCGGGTTAGAGCAGTACTTC	CASSVGQDAGLEQYF
-	TRBV25-1	-	TRBJ1-2	TGTGCCAGCAGACCCACGAGGACAGTAAACTATGGCTACACCTTC	CASRPTRTVNYGYTF
-	TRBV7-3	few	TRBJ2-5	TGTGCCAGCAGCCCGCAACACTCCTCCCGGACCCAGTACTTC	CASSPQHSSRTQYF
TRBD2	TRBV7-9	few	TRBJ2-2	TGTGCCAGCCCACACGAGGCGGGAGAGACCACCGGGGAGCTGTTTTTT	CASPHEAGETTGELFF
-	TRBV20-1	-	TRBJ1-5	TGCAGTGCTAGAGATATCTGGGGCGGTGAGACCCAGCATTTT	CSARDIWGGETQHF
-	TRBV28	few	TRBJ1-1	TGTGCCAGCAGTCGAGGGGGTCGCATTAACGAAGCTTTCTTT	CASSRGGRINEAFF
-	TRBV29-1	-	TRBJ1-2	TGCAGCGTTGCGGCTGGCTACACCTTC	CSVAAGYTF
-	TRBV2	-	TRBJ1-2	TGTGCCAGCAGTGAAGCACGACAACTCGGCTACACCTTC	CASSEARQLGYTF
TRBD2	TRBV30	few	TRBJ2-7	TGTGCCTGGAGTTGGGGGGGGACCTACGAGCAGTACTTC	CAWSWGGTYEQYF
-	TRBV5-5	many	TRBJ1-2	TGTGCCAGCAGGCAAGCCGACAGTTCCCACAACTATGGCTACACCTTC	CASRQADSSHNYGYTF
TRBD2	TRBV20-1	many	TRBJ2-5	TGCAGTGCTAATCTCCGGGACTATGAGACCCAGTACTTC	CSANLRDYETQYF
-	TRBV24-1	-	TRBJ2-5	TGTGCCACCAGCGGCCGAAGGGACCAAGAGACCCAGTACTTC	CATSGRRDQETQYF
-	TRBV10-3	-	TRBJ2-5	TGTGCCATCAGTGAGGAGGGGATGGGTAGGGAGACCCAGTACTTC	CAISEEGMGRETQYF
-	TRBV9	-	TRBJ1-1	TGTGCCAGCAGTCCCCGACTAGGACAGTTTGAAGCTTTCTTT	CASSPRLGQFEAFF
-	TRBV12-3/TRBV12-4	many	TRBJ1-4	TGTGCCAGCAGTTTGTATCGTAGGCGAGGTGAAAAACTGTTTTTT	CASSLYRRRGEKLFF
-	TRBV20-1	-	TRBJ1-3	TGCAGTGCCGCACGGGGAGTAGCAGGTTTCGGAAACACCATATATTTT	CSAARGVAGFGNTIYF
-	TRBV4-1	few	TRBJ2-7	TGCGCCAGCAGCCGGGGGACCGTCGGTCTCCCATACGAGCAGTACTTC	CASSRGTVGLPYEQYF
TRBD1	TRBV2	-	TRBJ1-2	TGTGCCAGCGACCGGACAGGACAGGGAGGCTATGGCTACACCTTC	CASDRTGQGGYGYTF
TRBD1	TRBV5-1	-	TRBJ1-2	TGCGCCACCTCGCCCGGCCAGGGGGTCGACTTCTATGGCTACACCTTC	CATSPGQGVDFYGYTF